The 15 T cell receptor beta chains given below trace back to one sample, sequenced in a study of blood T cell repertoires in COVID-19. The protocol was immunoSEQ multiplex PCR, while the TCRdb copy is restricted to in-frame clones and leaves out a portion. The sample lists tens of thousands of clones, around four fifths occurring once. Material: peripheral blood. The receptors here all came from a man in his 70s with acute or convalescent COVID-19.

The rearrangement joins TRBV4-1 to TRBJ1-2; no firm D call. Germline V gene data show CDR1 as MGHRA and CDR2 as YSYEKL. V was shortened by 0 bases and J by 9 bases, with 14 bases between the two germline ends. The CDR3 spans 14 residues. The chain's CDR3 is CASSQDAAAYSYTF. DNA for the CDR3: TGCGCCAGCAGCCAAGACGCAGCGGCGTATAGCTACACCTTC.

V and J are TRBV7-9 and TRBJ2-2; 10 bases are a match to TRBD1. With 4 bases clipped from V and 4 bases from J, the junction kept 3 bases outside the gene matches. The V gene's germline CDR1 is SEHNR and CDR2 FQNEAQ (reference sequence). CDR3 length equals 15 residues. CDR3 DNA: TGTGCCAGCAGCTCAAGGACAGGGGGCACCGGGGAGCTGTTTTTT. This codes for CASSSRTGGTGELFF.

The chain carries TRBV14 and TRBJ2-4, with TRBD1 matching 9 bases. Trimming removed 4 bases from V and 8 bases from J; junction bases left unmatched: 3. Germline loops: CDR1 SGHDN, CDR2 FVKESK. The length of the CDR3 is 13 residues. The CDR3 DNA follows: TGTGCCAGCAGCCGGACAGGGGCCGACATTCAGTACTTC. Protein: CASSRTGADIQYF. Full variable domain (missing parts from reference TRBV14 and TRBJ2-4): EAGVTQFPSHSVIEKGQTVTLRCDPISGHDNLYWYRRVMGKEIKFLLHFVKESKQDESGMPNNRFLAERTGGTYSTLKVQPAELEDSGVYFCASSRTGADIQYFGAGTRLSVL.

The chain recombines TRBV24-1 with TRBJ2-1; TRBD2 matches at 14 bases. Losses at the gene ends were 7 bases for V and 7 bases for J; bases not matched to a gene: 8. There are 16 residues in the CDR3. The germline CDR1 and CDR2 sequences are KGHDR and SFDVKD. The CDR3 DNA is TGTGCCACCAGCCAGACTAGCGGGGGGGCTAAGAATGAGCAGTTCTTC. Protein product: CATSQTSGGAKNEQFF.

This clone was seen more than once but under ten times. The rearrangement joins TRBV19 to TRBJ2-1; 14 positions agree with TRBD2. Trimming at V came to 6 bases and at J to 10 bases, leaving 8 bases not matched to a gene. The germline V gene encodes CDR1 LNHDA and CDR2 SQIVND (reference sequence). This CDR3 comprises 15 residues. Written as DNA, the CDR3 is TGTGCCAGTAGACCCGGGACTAGCGGGGGAATGGAGCAGTTCTTC. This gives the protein CASRPGTSGGMEQFF. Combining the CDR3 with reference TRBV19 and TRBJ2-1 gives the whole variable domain DGGITQSPKYLFRKEGQNVTLSCEQNLNHDAMYWYRQDPGQGLRLIYYSQIVNDFQKGDIAEGYSVSREKKESFPLTVTSAQKNPTAFYLCASRPGTSGGMEQFFGPGTRLTVL.

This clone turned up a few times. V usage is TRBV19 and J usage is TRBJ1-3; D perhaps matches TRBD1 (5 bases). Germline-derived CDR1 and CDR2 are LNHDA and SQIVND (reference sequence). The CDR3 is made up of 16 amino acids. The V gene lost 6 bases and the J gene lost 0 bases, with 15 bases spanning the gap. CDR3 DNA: TGTGCCAGTAGAACCTCCTCGACAGCCTCTGGAAACACCATATATTTT. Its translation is CASRTSSTASGNTIYF.

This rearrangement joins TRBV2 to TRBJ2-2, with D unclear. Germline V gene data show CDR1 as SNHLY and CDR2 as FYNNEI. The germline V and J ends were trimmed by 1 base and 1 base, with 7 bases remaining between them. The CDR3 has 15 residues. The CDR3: CASSEGHLNTGELFF. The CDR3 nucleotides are TGTGCCAGCAGTGAAGGACATTTGAACACCGGGGAGCTGTTTTTT. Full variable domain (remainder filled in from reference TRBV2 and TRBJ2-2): EPEVTQTPSHQVTQMGQEVILRCVPISNHLYFYWYRQILGQKVEFLVSFYNNEISEKSEIFDDQFSVERPDGSNFTLKIRSTKLEDSAMYFCASSEGHLNTGELFFGEGSRLTVL.

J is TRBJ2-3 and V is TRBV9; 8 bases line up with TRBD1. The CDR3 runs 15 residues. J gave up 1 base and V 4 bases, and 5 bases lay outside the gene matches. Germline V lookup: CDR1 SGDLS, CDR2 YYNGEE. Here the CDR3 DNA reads TGTGCCAGCAGCCTCACAGGGGGTGGCACAGATACGCAGTATTTT. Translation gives CASSLTGGGTDTQYF.

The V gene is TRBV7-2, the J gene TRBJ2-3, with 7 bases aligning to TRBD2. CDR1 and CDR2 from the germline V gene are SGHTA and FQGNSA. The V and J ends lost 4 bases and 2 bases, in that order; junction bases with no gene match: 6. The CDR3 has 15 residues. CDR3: CASSSTSDLTDTQYF. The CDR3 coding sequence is TGTGCCAGCAGCTCTACTAGCGACCTCACAGATACGCAGTATTTT.

The CDR3 nucleotides read TGTGCCAGTAGTCAACAGGTTGGAACTAATGAAAAACTGTTTTTT. Amino acids: CASSQQVGTNEKLFF. The chain uses TRBV19 and TRBJ1-4; D may be TRBD1 (5 bases). CDR3 length: 15 amino acids. V lost 5 bases and J lost 1, with 11 bases in between. CDR1 is LNHDA, CDR2 SQIVND, per germline (reference sequence).

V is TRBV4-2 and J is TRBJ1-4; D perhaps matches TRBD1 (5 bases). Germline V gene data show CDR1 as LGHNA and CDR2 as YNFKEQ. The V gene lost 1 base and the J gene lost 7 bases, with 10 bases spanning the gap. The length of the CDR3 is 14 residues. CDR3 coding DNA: TGTGCCAGCAGCCAAGTTGGGGGAGGTGAAAAACTGTTTTTT. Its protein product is CASSQVGGGEKLFF.

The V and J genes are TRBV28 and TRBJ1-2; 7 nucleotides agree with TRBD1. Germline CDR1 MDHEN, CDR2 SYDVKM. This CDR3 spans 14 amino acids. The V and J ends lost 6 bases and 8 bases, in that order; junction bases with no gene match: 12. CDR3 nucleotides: TGTGCCAGCAGCGAGGGGAGGACAGGCAGCGGCTACACCTTC. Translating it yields CASSEGRTGSGYTF.

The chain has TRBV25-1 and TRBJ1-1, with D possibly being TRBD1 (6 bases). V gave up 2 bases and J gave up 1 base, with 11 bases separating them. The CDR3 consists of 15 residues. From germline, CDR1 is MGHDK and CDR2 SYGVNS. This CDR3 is CASSEDQGPNTEAFF. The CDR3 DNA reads TGTGCCAGCAGTGAAGACCAGGGGCCGAACACTGAAGCTTTCTTT.

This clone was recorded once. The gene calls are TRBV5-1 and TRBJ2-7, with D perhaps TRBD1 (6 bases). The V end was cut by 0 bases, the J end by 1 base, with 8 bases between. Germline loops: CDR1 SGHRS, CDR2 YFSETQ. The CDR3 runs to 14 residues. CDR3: CASSLAGASYEQYV. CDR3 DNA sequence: TGCGCCAGCAGCTTGGCAGGGGCTTCCTACGAGCAGTACGTC.

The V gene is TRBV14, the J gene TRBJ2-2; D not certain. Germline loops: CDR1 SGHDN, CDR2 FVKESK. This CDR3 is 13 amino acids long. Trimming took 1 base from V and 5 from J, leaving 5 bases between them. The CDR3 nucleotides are TGTGCCAGCAGCCAAGTACAGACCGGGGAGCTGTTTTTT. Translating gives CASSQVQTGELFF. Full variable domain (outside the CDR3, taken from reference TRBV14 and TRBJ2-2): EAGVTQFPSHSVIEKGQTVTLRCDPISGHDNLYWYRRVMGKEIKFLLHFVKESKQDESGMPNNRFLAERTGGTYSTLKVQPAELEDSGVYFCASSQVQTGELFFGEGSRLTVL.